These 16 T cell receptor beta chains share one sample of origin, sequenced in a study of CD8+ T cells in alopecia areata. TCR sequencing used cDNA made by reverse transcription of extracted RNA. Assay: immunoSEQ multiplex PCR; the TCRdb copy retains only in-frame clones and omits some. Here the sample spans 25,000 to 35,000 clones, 62% being singletons. The sequencing sample was made of NKG2D-high CD8+ T cells sorted from blood. These receptors all come from a human donor with alopecia areata.

J is TRBJ1-2 and V is TRBV29-1; a possible D gene is TRBD1 (5 bases). V dropped 6 bases and J dropped 0 bases, with 11 bases sitting between them. CDR1 and CDR2 (germline): SQVTM, ANQGSEA. The CDR3 has 13 residues. In nucleotides, the CDR3 is TGCAGCGTAACAGGCGAAGCTAACTATGGCTACACCTTC. Translated, it gives CSVTGEANYGYTF.

This clone appeared a few times. The chain has TRBV5-4 and TRBJ2-2, with D hard to call. This CDR3 comprises 15 residues. V was trimmed by 0 bases and J by 1 base, leaving 7 bases between them. Germline loops: CDR1 SGHNT, CDR2 YYREEE (reference sequence). CDR3 loop: CASSLEHLNTGELFF. CDR3 DNA sequence: TGTGCCAGCAGCTTGGAACACTTGAACACCGGGGAGCTGTTTTTT.

In regard to this clone: This is likely a read error, given that the CDR3 carries no conserved phenylalanine or tryptophan at its end. The chain employs TRBV4-3 and TRBJ2-7; weak D call: TRBD1 (6 bases). Germline CDR1 reads LGHNA; CDR2 reads YSLEER. V gave up 6 bases and J gave up 3 bases, with 12 bases separating them. The CDR3 is 13 amino acids. CDR3 in amino acids: CASSPGTNYEQYL. CDR3 DNA sequence: TGCGCCAGCAGTCCCGGGACAAACTACGAGCAGTACCTC.

This clone has a handful of counts. In nucleotides, the CDR3 is TGTGCCAGCAGTCCCTGGACTAGCGGGAATGAGCAGTACTTC. Residues: CASSPWTSGNEQYF. The rearrangement joins TRBV27 to TRBJ2-7; the match to TRBD2 covers 12 bases. Per the germline V gene, CDR1 is MNHEY and CDR2 is SMNVEV (reference sequence). V gave up 5 bases and J gave up 7 bases; unmatched junction bases: 6. The CDR3 has 14 amino acids.

This chain links TRBV27 with TRBJ2-7; tentative D call: TRBD2 (5 bases). The CDR3 is 14 amino acids. Germline V CDR1 and CDR2: MNHEY, SMNVEV (reference sequence). The germline V and J ends were trimmed by 2 bases and 2 bases, with 10 bases remaining between them. The DNA of the CDR3 is TGTGCCAGCAGTTTACGGGGAACTACCTACGAGCAGTACTTC. It encodes CASSLRGTTYEQYF.

The rearrangement uses TRBV18 and TRBJ2-3; a weak D match, TRBD2 (6 bases). Trimming removed 0 bases from V and 1 base from J, with 8 bases in between. The CDR3 length is 15 residues. CDR1 and CDR2 (germline): KGHSH, LQKENI. In DNA, the CDR3 is TGTGCCAGCTCACCACCGGCTAGCGGCACAGATACGCAGTATTTT. Amino acids: CASSPPASGTDTQYF. Using reference TRBV18 and TRBJ2-3 for the parts outside the CDR3, the full variable domain is NAGVMQNPRHLVRRRGQEARLRCSPMKGHSHVYWYRQLPEEGLKFMVYLQKENIIDESGMPKERFSAEFPKEGPSILRIQQVVRGDSAAYFCASSPPASGTDTQYFGPGTRLTVL.

In its sample, this clone was seen a few times. The chain joins TRBV5-1 to TRBJ2-7; 8 bases line up with TRBD1. The V gene's germline CDR1 is SGHRS and CDR2 YFSETQ. V was pared by 6 bases and J by 3 bases, with 5 bases of the junction left unmatched. The CDR3 is 13 residues long. In DNA form, the CDR3 reads TGCGCCAGCACGGGACAGGACCACTACGAGCAGTACTTC. Amino acids: CASTGQDHYEQYF. The variable domain in full, with the rest retrieved from reference TRBV5-1 and TRBJ2-7, is KAGVTQTPRYLIKTRGQQVTLSCSPISGHRSVSWYQQTPGQGLQFLFEYFSETQRNKGNFPGRFSGRQFSNSRSEMNVSTLELGDSALYLCASTGQDHYEQYFGPGTRLTVT.

The chain carries TRBV7-9 and TRBJ1-6; perhaps TRBD1 as D (5 bases). V was cut by 4 bases and J by 8 bases, with 12 bases left in between. CDR3 length: 14 amino acids. Germline lookup yields CDR1 SEHNR and CDR2 FQNEAQ (reference sequence). CDR3: CASSSGVWDSPLHF. CDR3 in DNA: TGTGCCAGCAGCTCGGGGGTGTGGGATTCACCCCTCCACTTT.

The J gene is TRBJ1-2, the V gene TRBV25-1; tentative D call: TRBD1 (5 bases). CDR3 length: 15 residues. CDR1 and CDR2 from the germline V gene are MGHDK and SYGVNS. V lost 0 bases to trimming and J lost 8 bases, with 16 bases between them. CDR3 in amino acids: CASSEYTGTEDGYTF. The CDR3 DNA is TGTGCCAGCAGTGAATACACCGGGACCGAAGACGGCTACACCTTC.

The rearrangement links TRBV28 to TRBJ2-1, with 10 bases matching TRBD2. Looked up from germline, CDR1 is MDHEN and CDR2 is SYDVKM. J lost 9 bases, V lost 6 bases, and 5 bases had no gene match. The CDR3 runs to 13 residues. The CDR3 sequence: CASSLGLAPEQFF. Written as DNA, the CDR3 is TGTGCCAGCAGCCTGGGACTAGCGCCTGAGCAGTTCTTC.

This clone showed up just a few times. The chain links TRBV29-1 to TRBJ2-1, with TRBD2 as a possible D gene (6 bases). V shed 7 bases and J shed 0 bases, with 13 bases lying between them. In germline, CDR1 is SQVTM, CDR2 ANQGSEA. The CDR3 length is 14 residues. For the CDR3, the DNA is TGCAGCGCCCTTTACGGGAGCTCCTACAATGAGCAGTTCTTC. Its translation is CSALYGSSYNEQFF.

Note on this clone: Germline is not matched at one junction end, which may reflect a read error. V usage is TRBV28 and J usage is TRBJ2-7; no firm D call. Germline V gene sequence: CDR1 MDHEN, CDR2 SYDVKM. The CDR3 is made up of 14 amino acids. CDR3 nucleotides: TGTGCCAGCAGTTTTGTGCGTAGCTCCGACGAGCAGTACTTC. Amino acids: CASSFVRSSDEQYF.

This clone was seen a handful of times. The rearrangement links TRBV19 to TRBJ2-1; 12 nucleotides line up with TRBD2. V shed 8 bases, J shed 3 bases, and the junction held 5 bases outside the gene matches. This CDR3 has 15 residues. Germline V gives CDR1 LNHDA, CDR2 SQIVND (reference sequence). DNA of the CDR3: TGTGCCAGTGAGCTAGCGGGAGGGAGCTACAATGAGCAGTTCTTC. The encoded protein is CASELAGGSYNEQFF.

The chain combines TRBV7-6 with TRBJ2-7, with D maybe TRBD1 (6 bases). The CDR3 is made up of 16 amino acids. Trimming left V 5 bases short and J 1 base short, with 18 bases between. Germline CDR1 reads SGHVS; CDR2 reads FNYEAQ. The CDR3 nucleotides are TGTGCCAGCAGCCCTCGGACAGAGGCTCCATCCTACGAGCAGTACTTC. Translated, it gives CASSPRTEAPSYEQYF.

CDR3 nucleotide sequence: TGCGCCAGCAGCCCCCTAAGACAGGGTACAGATACGCAGTATTTT. Its translation: CASSPLRQGTDTQYF. The chain is built from TRBV4-1 and TRBJ2-3; 7 bases agree with TRBD1. This CDR3 is 15 amino acids long. Germline V CDR1 and CDR2: MGHRA, YSYEKL. The V and J ends lost 4 bases and 3 bases, in that order; junction bases with no gene match: 7.

V usage is TRBV5-1 and J usage is TRBJ2-7; 7 bases are shared with TRBD1. Germline loops: CDR1 SGHRS, CDR2 YFSETQ. Trimming took 2 bases from V and 3 from J; bases not matched to a gene: 5. This CDR3 contains 14 residues. The CDR3 DNA follows: TGCGCCAGCAGCTTCACGACAGGGCACTACGAGCAGTACTTC. Its translation is CASSFTTGHYEQYF.